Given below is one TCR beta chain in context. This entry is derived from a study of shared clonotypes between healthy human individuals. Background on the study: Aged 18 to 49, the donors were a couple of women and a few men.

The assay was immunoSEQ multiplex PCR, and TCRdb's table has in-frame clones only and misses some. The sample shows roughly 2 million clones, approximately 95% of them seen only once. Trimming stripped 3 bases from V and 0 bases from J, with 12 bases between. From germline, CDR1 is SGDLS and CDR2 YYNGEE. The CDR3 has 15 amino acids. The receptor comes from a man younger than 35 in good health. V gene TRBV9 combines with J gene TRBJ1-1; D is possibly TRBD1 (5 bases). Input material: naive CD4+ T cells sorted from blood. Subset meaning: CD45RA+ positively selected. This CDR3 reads CASSGGGGLNTEAFF. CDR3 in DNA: TGTGCCAGCAGCGGAGGTGGGGGATTGAACACTGAAGCTTTCTTT.